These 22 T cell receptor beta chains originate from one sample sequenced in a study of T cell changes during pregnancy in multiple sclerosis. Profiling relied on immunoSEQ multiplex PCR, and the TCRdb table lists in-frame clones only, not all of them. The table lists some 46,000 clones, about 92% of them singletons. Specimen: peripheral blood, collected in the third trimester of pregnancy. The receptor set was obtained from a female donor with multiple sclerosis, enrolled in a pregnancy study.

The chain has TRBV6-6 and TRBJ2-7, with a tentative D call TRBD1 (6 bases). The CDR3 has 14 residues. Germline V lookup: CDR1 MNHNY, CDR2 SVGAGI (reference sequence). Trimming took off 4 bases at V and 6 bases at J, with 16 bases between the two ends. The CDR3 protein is CASSSAGAPTEQYF. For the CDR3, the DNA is TGTGCCAGCAGTTCGGCAGGGGCCCCCACCGAGCAGTACTTC.

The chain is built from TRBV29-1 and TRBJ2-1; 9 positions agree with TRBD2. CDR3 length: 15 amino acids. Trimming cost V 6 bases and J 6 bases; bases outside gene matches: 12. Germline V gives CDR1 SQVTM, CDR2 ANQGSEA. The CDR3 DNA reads TGCAGCGTACTCGGGGCGGGAGGGCTCATCAATGAGCAGTTCTTC. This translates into CSVLGAGGLINEQFF.

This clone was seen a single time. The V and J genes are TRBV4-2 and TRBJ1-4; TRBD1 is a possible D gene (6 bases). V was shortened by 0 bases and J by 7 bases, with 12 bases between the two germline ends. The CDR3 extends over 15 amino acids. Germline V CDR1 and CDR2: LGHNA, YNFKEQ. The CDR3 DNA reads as TGTGCCAGCAGCCAAGAGGGGGGAGGGGGTGAAAAACTGTTTTTT. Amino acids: CASSQEGGGGEKLFF.

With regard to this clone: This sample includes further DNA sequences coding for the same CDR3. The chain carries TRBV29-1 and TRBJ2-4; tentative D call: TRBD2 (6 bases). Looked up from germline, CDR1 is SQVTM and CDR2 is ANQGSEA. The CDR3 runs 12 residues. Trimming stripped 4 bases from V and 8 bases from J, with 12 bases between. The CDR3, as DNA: TGCAGCGTTGTACTAGCTGGGGACATTCAGTACTTC. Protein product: CSVVLAGDIQYF. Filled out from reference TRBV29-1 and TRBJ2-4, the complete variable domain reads SAVISQKPSRDICQRGTSLTIQCQVDSQVTMMFWYRQQPGQSLTLIATANQGSEATYESGFVIDKFPISRPNLTFSTLTVSNMSPEDSSIYLCSVVLAGDIQYFGAGTRLSVL.

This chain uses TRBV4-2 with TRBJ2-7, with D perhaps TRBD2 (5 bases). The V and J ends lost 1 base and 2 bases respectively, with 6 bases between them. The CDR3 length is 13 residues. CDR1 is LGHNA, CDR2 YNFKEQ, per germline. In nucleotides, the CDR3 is TGTGCCAGCAGCCAAGTCGGGGCCTACGAGCAGTACTTC. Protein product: CASSQVGAYEQYF.

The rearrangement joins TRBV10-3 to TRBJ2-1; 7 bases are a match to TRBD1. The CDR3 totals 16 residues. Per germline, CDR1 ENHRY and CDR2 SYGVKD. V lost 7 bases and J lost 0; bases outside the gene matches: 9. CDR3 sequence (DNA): TGTGCCATCAACCCAGGGGGTTCGAGCTCCTACAATGAGCAGTTCTTC. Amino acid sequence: CAINPGGSSSYNEQFF.

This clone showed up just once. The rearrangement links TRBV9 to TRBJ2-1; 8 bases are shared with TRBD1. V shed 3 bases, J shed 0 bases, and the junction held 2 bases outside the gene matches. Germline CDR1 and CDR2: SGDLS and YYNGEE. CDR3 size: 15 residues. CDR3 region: CASSAGGSSYNEQFF. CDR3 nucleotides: TGTGCCAGCAGCGCAGGGGGCAGCTCCTACAATGAGCAGTTCTTC.

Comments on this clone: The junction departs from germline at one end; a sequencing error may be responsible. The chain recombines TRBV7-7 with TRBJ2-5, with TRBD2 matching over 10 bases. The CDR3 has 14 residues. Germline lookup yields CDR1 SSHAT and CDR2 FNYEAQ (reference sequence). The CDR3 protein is CASSLGTSEETQYF. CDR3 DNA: TGTGCTAGCAGCTTAGGGACTAGCGAAGAGACCCAGTACTTC.

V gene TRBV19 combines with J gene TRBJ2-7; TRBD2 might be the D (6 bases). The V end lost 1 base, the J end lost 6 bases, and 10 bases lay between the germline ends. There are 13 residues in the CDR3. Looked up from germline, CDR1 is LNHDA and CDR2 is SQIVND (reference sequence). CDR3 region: CASSIGGGGEQYF. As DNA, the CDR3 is TGTGCCAGTAGTATAGGTGGGGGAGGCGAGCAGTACTTC.

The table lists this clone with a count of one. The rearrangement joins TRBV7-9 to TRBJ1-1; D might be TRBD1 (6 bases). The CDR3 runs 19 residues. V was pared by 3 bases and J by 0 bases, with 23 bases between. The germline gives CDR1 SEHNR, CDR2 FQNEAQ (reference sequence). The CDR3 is CASSFPLSQDRPMNTEAFF. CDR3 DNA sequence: TGTGCCAGCAGCTTCCCCCTTTCCCAAGACAGGCCCATGAACACTGAAGCTTTCTTT. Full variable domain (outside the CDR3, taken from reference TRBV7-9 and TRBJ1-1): DTGVSQNPRHKITKRGQNVTFRCDPISEHNRLYWYRQTLGQGPEFLTYFQNEAQLEKSRLLSDRFSAERPKGSFSTLEIQRTEQGDSAMYLCASSFPLSQDRPMNTEAFFGQGTRLTVV.

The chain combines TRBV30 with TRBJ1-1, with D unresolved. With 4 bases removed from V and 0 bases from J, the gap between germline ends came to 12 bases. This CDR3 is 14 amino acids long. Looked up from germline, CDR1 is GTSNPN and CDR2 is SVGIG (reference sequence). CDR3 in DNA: TGTGCCTGGAAATCCTGGGCTATGAACACTGAAGCTTTCTTT. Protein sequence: CAWKSWAMNTEAFF.

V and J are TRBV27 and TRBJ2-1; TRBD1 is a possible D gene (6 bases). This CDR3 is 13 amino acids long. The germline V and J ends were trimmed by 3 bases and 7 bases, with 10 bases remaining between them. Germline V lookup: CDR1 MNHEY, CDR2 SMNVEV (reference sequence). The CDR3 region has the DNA TGTGCCAGCAGTTTGGGGGCACCTAATGAGCAGTTCTTC. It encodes CASSLGAPNEQFF.

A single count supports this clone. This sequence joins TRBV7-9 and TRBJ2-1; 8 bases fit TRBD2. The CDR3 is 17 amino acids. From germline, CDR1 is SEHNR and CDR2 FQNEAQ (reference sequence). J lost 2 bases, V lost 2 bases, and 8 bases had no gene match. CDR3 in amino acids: CASSLPTAGVAYNEQFF. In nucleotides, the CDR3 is TGTGCCAGCAGCTTACCTACAGCGGGAGTCGCCTACAATGAGCAGTTCTTC.

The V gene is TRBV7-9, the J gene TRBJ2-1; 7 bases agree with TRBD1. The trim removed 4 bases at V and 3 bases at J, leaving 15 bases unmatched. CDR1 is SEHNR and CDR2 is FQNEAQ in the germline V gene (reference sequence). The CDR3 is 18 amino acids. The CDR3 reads CASSSKLGSGQVYNEQFF. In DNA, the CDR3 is TGTGCCAGCAGCTCCAAGCTAGGGTCCGGACAGGTCTACAATGAGCAGTTCTTC.

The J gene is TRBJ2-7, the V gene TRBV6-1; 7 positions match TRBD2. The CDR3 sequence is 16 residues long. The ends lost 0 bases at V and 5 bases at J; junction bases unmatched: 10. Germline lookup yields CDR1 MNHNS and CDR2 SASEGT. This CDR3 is CASSEALMGTTNEQYF. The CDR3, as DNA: TGTGCCAGCAGTGAAGCGTTGATGGGGACTACCAACGAGCAGTACTTC.

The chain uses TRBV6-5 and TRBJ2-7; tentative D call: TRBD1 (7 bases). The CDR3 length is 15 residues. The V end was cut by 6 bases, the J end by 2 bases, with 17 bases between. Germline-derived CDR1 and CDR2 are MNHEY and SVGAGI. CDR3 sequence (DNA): TGTGCCAGCAGAACTACAGGGGCTAGCGCCTACGAGCAGTACTTC. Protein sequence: CASRTTGASAYEQYF.

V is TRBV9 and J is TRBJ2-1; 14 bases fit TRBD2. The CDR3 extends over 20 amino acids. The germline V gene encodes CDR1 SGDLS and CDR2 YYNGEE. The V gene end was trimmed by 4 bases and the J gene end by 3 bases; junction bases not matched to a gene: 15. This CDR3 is CASSSHTGLAGGGNYNEQFF. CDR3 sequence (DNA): TGTGCCAGCAGCTCCCACACCGGACTAGCGGGAGGTGGGAACTACAATGAGCAGTTCTTC.

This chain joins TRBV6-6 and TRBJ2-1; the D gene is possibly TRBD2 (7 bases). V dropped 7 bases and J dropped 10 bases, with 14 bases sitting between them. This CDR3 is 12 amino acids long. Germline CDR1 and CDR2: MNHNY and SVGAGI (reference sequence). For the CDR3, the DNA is TGTGCCAGCATAGGGGGGGGCATCGAGCAGTTCTTC. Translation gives CASIGGGIEQFF.

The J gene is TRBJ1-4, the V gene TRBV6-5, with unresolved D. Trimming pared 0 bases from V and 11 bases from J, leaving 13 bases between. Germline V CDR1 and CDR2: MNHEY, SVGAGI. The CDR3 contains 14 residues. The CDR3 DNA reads TGTGCCAGCAGTTACTCTTCTTTCTCGGGGAAACTGTTTTTT. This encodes CASSYSSFSGKLFF.

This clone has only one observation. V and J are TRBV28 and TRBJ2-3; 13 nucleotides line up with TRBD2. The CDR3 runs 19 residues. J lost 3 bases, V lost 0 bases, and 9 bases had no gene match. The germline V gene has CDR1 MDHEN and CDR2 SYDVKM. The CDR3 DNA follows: TGTGCCAGCAGTTTATGGGCCCGGACTAGCGGGAGTAAGACAGATACGCAGTATTTT. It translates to CASSLWARTSGSKTDTQYF.

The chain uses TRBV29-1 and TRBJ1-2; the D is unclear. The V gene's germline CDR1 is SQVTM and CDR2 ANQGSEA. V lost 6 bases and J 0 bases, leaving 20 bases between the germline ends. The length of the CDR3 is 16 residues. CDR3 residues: CSVRAKRMGANYGYTF. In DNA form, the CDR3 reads TGCAGCGTGAGGGCGAAGCGGATGGGAGCTAACTATGGCTACACCTTC.

The CDR3 protein is CASSPYGTSGPNYNEQFF. DNA of the CDR3: TGCGCCAGCAGCCCTTACGGGACTAGCGGGCCCAACTACAATGAGCAGTTCTTC. The chain links TRBV5-1 to TRBJ2-1, with 12 bases lining up with TRBD2. After removal of 4 bases from V and 3 bases from J, the junction contained 11 bases not matched to a gene. CDR1 and CDR2 (germline): SGHRS, YFSETQ. The CDR3 length is 18 residues.